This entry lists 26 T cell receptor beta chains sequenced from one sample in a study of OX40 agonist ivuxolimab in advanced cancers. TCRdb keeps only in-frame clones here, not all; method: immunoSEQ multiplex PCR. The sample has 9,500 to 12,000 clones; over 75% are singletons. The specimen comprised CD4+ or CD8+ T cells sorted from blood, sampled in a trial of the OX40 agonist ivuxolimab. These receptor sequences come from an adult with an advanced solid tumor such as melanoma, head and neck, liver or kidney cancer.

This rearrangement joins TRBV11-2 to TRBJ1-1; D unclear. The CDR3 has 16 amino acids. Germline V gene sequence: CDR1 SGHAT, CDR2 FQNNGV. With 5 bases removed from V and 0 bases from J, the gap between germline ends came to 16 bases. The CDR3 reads CASSPWVMGVNTEAFF. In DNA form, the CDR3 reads TGTGCCAGCAGCCCTTGGGTCATGGGCGTGAACACTGAAGCTTTCTTT.

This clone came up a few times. CDR3 coding DNA: TGTGCCAGCAGTGACCTCCCTCAACTAGCCGGAGTTTTGAATGAGCAGTTCTTC. Amino acid sequence: CASSDLPQLAGVLNEQFF. The chain links TRBV6-4 to TRBJ2-1, with TRBD2 as a possible D gene (6 bases). Trimming removed 2 bases at V and 7 bases at J, with 24 bases between. CDR1 is MRHNA, CDR2 SNTAGT, per germline. The CDR3 length is 18 residues.

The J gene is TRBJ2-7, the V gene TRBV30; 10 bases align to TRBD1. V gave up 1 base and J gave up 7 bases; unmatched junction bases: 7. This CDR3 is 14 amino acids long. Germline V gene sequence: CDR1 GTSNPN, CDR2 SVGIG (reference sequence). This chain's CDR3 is CAWSGQGAREEQYF. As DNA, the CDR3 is TGTGCCTGGAGTGGACAGGGGGCGCGAGAAGAGCAGTACTTC.

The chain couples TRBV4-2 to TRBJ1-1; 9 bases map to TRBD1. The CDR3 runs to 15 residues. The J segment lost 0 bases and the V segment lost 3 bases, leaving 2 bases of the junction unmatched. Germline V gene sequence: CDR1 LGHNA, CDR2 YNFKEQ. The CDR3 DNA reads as TGTGCCAGCAGCCAGGGACAGGGCATGAACACTGAAGCTTTCTTT. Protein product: CASSQGQGMNTEAFF.

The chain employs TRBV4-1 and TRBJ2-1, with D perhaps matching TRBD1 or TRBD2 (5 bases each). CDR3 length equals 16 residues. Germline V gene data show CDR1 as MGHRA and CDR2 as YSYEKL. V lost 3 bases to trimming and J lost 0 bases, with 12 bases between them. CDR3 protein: CASSHRDQSSYNEQFF. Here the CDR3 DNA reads TGCGCCAGCAGCCACCGGGACCAGAGCTCCTACAATGAGCAGTTCTTC.

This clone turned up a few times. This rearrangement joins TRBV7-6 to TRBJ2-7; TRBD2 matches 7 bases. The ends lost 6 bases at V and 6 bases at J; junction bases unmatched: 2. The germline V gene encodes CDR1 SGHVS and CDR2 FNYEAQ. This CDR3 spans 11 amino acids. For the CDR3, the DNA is TGTGCCAGCAGTTGGGGGGGCGAGCAGTACTTC. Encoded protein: CASSWGGEQYF.

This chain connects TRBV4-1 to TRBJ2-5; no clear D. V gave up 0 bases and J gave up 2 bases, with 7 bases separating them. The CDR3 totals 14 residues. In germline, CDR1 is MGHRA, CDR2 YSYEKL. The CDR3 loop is CASSQEIGQETQYF. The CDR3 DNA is TGCGCCAGCAGCCAAGAAATAGGGCAAGAGACCCAGTACTTC.

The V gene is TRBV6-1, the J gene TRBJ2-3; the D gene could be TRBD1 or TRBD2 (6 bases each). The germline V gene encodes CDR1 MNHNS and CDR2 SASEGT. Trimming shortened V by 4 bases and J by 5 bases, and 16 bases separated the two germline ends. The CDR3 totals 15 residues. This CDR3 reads CASSGKGGWIDTQYF. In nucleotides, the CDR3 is TGTGCCAGCAGTGGGAAGGGGGGCTGGATAGATACGCAGTATTTT.

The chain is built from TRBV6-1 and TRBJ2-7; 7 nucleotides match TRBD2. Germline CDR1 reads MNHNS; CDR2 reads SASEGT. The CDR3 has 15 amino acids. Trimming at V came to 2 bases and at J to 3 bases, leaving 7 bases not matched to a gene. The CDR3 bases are TGTGCCAGCAGTGAATGGGAGGGCCCGGGCTACGAGCAGTACTTC. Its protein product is CASSEWEGPGYEQYF.

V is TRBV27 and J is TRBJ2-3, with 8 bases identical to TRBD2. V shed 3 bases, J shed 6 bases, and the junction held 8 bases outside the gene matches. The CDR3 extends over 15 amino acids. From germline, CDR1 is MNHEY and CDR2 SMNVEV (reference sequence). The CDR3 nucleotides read TGTGCCAGCAGTTTCGCGGGGGGTATTAGGGATACGCAGTATTTT. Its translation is CASSFAGGIRDTQYF.

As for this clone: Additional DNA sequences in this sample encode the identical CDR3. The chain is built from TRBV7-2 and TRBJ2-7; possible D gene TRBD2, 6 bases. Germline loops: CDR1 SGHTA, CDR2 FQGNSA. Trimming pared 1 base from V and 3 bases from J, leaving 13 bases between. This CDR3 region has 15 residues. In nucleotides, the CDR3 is TGTGCCAGCAGCTTAGGGGGCGGGATCAGCTACGAGCAGTACTTC. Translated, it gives CASSLGGGISYEQYF.

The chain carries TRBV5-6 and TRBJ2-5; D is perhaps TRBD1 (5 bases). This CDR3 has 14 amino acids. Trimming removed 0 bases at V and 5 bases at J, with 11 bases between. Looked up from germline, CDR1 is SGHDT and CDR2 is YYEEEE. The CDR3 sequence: CASSLGSRAETQYF. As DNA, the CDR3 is TGTGCCAGCAGCTTGGGTTCCAGGGCGGAGACCCAGTACTTC.

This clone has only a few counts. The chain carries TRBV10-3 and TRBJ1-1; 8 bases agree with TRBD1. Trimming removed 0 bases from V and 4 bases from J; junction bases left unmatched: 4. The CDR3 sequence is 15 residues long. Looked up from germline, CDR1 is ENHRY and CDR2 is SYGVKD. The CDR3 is CAISESQGARTEAFF. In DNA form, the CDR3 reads TGTGCCATCAGTGAGTCGCAGGGGGCGCGCACTGAAGCTTTCTTT.

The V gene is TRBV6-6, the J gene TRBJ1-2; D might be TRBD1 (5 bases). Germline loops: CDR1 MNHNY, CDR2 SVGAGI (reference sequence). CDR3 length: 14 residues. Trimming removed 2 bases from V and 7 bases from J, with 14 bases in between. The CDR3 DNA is TGTGCCAGCAGTTACGACGGGCCAGGGTCTGGCTACACCTTC. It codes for CASSYDGPGSGYTF.

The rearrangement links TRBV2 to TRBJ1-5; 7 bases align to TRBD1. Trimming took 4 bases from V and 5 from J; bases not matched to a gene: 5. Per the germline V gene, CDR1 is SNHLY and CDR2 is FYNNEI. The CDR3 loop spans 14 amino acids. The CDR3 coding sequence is TGTGCCAGCAGTGCTACAGGGGCACATCAGCCCCAGCATTTT. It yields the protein CASSATGAHQPQHF.

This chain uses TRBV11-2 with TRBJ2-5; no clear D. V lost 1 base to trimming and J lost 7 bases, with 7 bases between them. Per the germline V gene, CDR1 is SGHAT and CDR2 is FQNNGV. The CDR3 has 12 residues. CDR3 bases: TGTGCCAGCAGCTTAGCCCAGGCGACCCAGTACTTC. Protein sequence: CASSLAQATQYF.

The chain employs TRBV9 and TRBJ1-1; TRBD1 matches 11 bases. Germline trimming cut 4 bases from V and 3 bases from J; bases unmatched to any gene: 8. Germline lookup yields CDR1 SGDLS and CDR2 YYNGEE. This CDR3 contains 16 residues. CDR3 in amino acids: CASSPRGTGGDTEAFF. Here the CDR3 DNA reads TGTGCCAGCAGCCCCCGGGGGACAGGGGGGGACACTGAAGCTTTCTTT.

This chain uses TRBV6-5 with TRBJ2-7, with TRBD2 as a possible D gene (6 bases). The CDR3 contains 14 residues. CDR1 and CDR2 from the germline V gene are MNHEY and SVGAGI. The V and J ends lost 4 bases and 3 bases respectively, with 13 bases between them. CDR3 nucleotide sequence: TGTGCCAGCAGTTCGCGGGGCAGAGTCTACGAGCAGTACTTC. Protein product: CASSSRGRVYEQYF.

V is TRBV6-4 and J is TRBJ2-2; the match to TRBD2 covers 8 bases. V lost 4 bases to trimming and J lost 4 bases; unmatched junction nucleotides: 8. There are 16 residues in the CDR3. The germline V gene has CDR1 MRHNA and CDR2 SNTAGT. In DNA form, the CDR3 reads TGTGCCAGCAGTGCGTTCGCGGGGGGCGCCACCGGGGAGCTGTTTTTT. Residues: CASSAFAGGATGELFF.

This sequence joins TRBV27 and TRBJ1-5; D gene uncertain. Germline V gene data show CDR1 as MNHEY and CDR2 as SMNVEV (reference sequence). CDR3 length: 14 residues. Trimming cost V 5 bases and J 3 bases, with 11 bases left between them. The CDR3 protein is CASSPGLLNQPQHF. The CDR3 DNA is TGTGCCAGCAGTCCAGGACTTCTCAATCAGCCCCAGCATTTT.

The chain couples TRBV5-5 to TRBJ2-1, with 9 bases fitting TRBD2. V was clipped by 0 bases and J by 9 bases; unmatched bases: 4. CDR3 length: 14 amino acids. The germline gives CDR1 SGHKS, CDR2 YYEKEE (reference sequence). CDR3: CASSLGGGAGEQFF. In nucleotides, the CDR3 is TGTGCCAGCAGCTTGGGCGGGGGGGCAGGTGAGCAGTTCTTC.

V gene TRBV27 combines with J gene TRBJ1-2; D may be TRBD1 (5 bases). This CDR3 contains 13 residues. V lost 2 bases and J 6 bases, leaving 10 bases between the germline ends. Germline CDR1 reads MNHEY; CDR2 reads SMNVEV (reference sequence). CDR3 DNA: TGTGCCAGCAGTTTAGGAGGGGTCCATGGCTACACCTTC. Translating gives CASSLGGVHGYTF.

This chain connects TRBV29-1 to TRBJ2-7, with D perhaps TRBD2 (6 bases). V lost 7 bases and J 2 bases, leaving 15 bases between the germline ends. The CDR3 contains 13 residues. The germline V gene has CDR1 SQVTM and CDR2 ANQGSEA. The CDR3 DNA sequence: TGCAGCGCCGTCCCAGCGGGTACCTACGAGCAGTACTTC. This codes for CSAVPAGTYEQYF.

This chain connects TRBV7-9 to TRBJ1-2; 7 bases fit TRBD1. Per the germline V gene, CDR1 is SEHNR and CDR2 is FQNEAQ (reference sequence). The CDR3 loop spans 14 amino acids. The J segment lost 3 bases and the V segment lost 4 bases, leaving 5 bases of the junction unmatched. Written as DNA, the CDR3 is TGTGCCAGCAGCTCACCCACAGGGGACTATGGCTACACCTTC. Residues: CASSSPTGDYGYTF.

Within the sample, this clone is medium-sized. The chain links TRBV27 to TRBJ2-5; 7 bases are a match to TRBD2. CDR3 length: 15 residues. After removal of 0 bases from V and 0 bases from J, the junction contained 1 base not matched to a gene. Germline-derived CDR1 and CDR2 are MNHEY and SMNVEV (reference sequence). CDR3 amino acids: CASSLSGGYQETQYF. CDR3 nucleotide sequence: TGTGCCAGCAGTTTATCCGGGGGGTACCAAGAGACCCAGTACTTC.

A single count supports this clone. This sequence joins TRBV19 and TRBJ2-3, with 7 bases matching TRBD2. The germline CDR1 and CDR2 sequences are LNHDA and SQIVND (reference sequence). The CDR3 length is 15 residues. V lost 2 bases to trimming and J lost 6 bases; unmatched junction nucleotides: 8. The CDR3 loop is CASSIKLAPRDTQYF. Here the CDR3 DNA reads TGTGCCAGTAGTATAAAACTAGCGCCTCGGGATACGCAGTATTTT.